Listed below are T cell receptor beta chains from one sample, sequenced in a study of cytomegalovirus exposure and HLA in healthy donors. The protocol was immunoSEQ multiplex PCR, while the TCRdb copy is restricted to in-frame clones and leaves out a portion. The repertoire includes about 330,000 clones, about nine tenths of them detected once, and more than 0.8% sits in the top ten. Sequencing was performed on PBMCs. Receptors originate from a woman between 18 and 29 years old in good health and CMV-seronegative. CDR3s include the opening cysteine and the closing phenylalanine or tryptophan. The D gene is left open where the match is weak.

>TRBD2|TRBV5-6
CASSQGLAERYNEQFF
>.|TRBV7-9
CASRTLAISGEQYF
>.|TRBV18
CASSPGGGGQPQHF
>TRBD2|TRBV27
CASSFASGSREQYF
>.|TRBV27
CASSLGRTNEQFF
>.|TRBV27
CASSLSVLAIYEQYF
>TRBD1|TRBV5-6
CASSFGTGINYGYTF
>.|TRBV27
CASSLSSGQRAFGYTF
>.|TRBV5-4
CAFRSGYTDTQYF
>TRBD1|TRBV4-1
CASSQPGTGVSVGYGYTF
>.|TRBV5-1
CASSLEAGKNLGYTF
>TRBD1|TRBV6-4
CASSEWQGAPGYTF
>.|TRBV15
CATSRGGSTEAFF
>TRBD1|TRBV18
CASSPTGETYGYTF
>TRBD2|TRBV9
CASSVTGTRGNEQFF
>TRBD2|TRBV4-1
CASSQEGLAGLQETQYF
>.|TRBV6-6
CASSQDLSSYNEQFF
>TRBD2|TRBV4-2
CASRASSGSTGELFF
>.|TRBV7-8
CASSSGQQETQYF
>.|TRBV30
CAWSPTPAGEQYF
>.|TRBV7-2
CASSQDFNSYEQYF
>TRBD1|TRBV2
CASSEEGQETYEQYF
>.|TRBV11-3
CASSSTGETQYF
>.|TRBV6-5
CASSFRGGAQPQHF
>TRBD2|TRBV4-1
CASSQDPLSGRLDTGELFF
>TRBD2|TRBV5-1
CASSFNPRDYYTDTQYF
>.|TRBV5-8
CASRSTGMGNTEAFF
>TRBD1|TRBV6-5
CASSYRRTGPGGELFF
>.|TRBV27
CASKGSSYSNQPQHF
>TRBD2|TRBV4-2
CASSQGSLAGEQFF
>.|TRBV2
CASSRGVDQPQHF
>.|TRBV28
CASSLGTGGYTF
>.|TRBV6-5
CASSLDKYSNQPQHF
>.|TRBV6-1
CASSTGRGTEAFF
>TRBD1|TRBV28
CASSSTQDRSEQYF
>TRBD1|TRBV6-6
CAGGDRETEQYF
>.|TRBV30
CAWSVSTRAVEQFF
>.|TRBV4-3
CASSQEMSTNNEQFF
>TRBD1|TRBV6-5
CASSPTPTGAGGYTF
>.|TRBV7-9
CASSLTGGTKEQYF
>.|TRBV7-3
CASSPGSGTTDTQYF
>TRBD2|TRBV18
CASSPLAGGNYEQYF
>.|TRBV5-6
CASSLLGDNANTGELFF
>TRBD1|TRBV30
CAWSLTGALGAFF
>.|TRBV9
CASSVELAQYNEQFF
>.|TRBV6-1
CASSEAQTARPIYGYTF
>TRBD1|TRBV25-1
CASSGRGQAQETQYF
>.|TRBV7-6
CASSLVSLGDEQFF
>TRBD1|TRBV6-5
CASSYGTGTGALEAFF
>TRBD2|TRBV11-2
CASSLDPGRGMDTQYF
>TRBD1|TRBV7-3
CASSSRGWTDTQYF
>TRBD1|TRBV7-9
CASSPGQGADTQYF
>TRBD2|TRBV10-3
CAIMWTSGSYEQYF
>TRBD2|TRBV2
CASPGLEIETQYF
>TRBD1|TRBV5-1
CASSLGATGAGNTIYF